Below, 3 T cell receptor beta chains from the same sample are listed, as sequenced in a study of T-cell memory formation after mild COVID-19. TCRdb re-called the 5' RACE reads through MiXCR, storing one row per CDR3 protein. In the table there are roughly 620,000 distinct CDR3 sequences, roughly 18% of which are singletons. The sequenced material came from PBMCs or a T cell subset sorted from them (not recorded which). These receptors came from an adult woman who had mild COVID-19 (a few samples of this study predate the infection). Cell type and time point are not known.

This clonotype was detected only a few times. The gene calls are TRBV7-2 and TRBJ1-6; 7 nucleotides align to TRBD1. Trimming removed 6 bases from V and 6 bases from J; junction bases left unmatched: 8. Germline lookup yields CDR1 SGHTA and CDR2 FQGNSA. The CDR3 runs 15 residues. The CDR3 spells CASSVDRQPNSPLHF. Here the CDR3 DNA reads TGTGCCAGCAGTGTGGACAGGCAACCTAATTCACCCCTCCACTTT.

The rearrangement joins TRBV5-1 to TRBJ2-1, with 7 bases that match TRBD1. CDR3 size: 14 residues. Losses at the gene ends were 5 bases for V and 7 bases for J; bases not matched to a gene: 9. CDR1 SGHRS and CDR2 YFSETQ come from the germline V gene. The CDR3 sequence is CASRWDSSRNEQFF. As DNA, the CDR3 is TGCGCCAGCAGATGGGACAGCTCGAGGAATGAGCAGTTCTTC.

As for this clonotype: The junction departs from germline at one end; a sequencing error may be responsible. The CDR3 protein is CAGRWGSTDTQYF. The CDR3 coding sequence is TGCGCCGGCAGATGGGGGAGTACGGATACGCAGTATTTT. V gene TRBV10-2 combines with J gene TRBJ2-3; D might be TRBD1 or TRBD2, each matching 5 bases. Germline CDR1 is WSHSY and CDR2 is SAAADI. CDR3 size: 13 residues.